This T cell receptor beta chain was captured by sequencing in a study of blood T cell repertoires in COVID-19. This clone was recorded a few times. Looked up from germline, CDR1 is SGHNT and CDR2 is YYREEE (reference sequence). CDR3 size: 14 residues. V lost 0 bases and J lost 3, with 7 bases in between. Study processing details: Cell counts per sample came from amplifying reference gene primers. TCRdb's table, derived via immunoSEQ multiplex PCR, lists solely in-frame clones and lacks some. D and trimming come from the DNA, and the V and J calls and clone size come from that table. The sample contains more than 250,000 clones, about 91% of which appear only once.

The TCR comes from a woman in her thirties with COVID-19, enrolled during active disease. The sample consisted of peripheral blood. The chain recombines TRBV5-4 with TRBJ1-3, with D perhaps matching TRBD1 (5 bases). For the CDR3, the DNA is TGTGCCAGCAGCTTGGAACAGGATGGAAACACCATATATTTT. Amino acids: CASSLEQDGNTIYF.